The subject of this entry is one TCR beta chain. The germline V and J ends were trimmed by 5 bases and 4 bases, with 18 bases remaining between them. The CDR3 loop spans 17 amino acids. CDR1 is LGHNA and CDR2 is YSLEER in the germline V gene. The sample comes from a study of blood T cells in healthy people across ages. A second about 7 to 11 cycle PCR used barcoded and J-beta primers. Each cDNA was tagged by a template-switch adaptor containing 12 random nucleotides. TCRdb reanalysed the 5' RACE reads using MiXCR and keeps one entry per CDR3 protein. The table lists about 800,000 distinct CDR3 sequences, roughly 25% of them singletons, with roughly 3.5% in the top ten. These data were also reused for a study on T cells of mothers and their children. From that report: There were over 8.5 million TCR beta CDR3 reads from each mother and about 3 million from each child. Thymic selection molds TCR recombination output in much the same way for related pairs as for unrelated pairs.

Sequences were obtained from blood. The chain uses TRBV4-3 and TRBJ1-6; D call uncertain. The clonotype was recovered from a boy aged 10-17 years in good health. CDR3 region: CASSTRAFPGYNSPLHF. In DNA form, the CDR3 reads TGCGCCAGCAGCACACGGGCCTTCCCGGGGTATAATTCACCCCTCCACTTT.